This TCR beta chain comes out of a study of shared T cell receptors in the human thymus. Germline CDR1 and CDR2: SNHLY and FYNNEI. With 3 bases removed from V and 6 bases from J, the gap between germline ends came to 18 bases. This CDR3 spans 16 amino acids. Sequenced by immunoSEQ multiplex PCR; TCRdb stores in-frame clones only, minus some. Counted here are hundreds of thousands of clones, 70% to 90% occurring once; the ten biggest clones make up 0.009% to 0.0095%. These records were also assigned to another study, of human thymus T cells. That paper adds: As related research reported, thymic repertoires overlapped highly among unrelated individuals.

V and J are TRBV2 and TRBJ1-5; a weak D match, TRBD1 (6 bases). Sequenced sample: thymocytes. The TCR comes from a boy less than two years old with a congenital heart defect. The CDR3 loop is CASSEGRGDIGQPQHF. The DNA of the CDR3 is TGTGCCAGCAGTGAGGGCAGGGGCGACATAGGTCAGCCCCAGCATTTT.